One sample yielded the 23 T cell receptor beta chains listed below, sequenced in a study of cytomegalovirus exposure and HLA in healthy donors. It was with 60 Vbeta and 13 Jbeta primers that the PCR ran. The table came from immunoSEQ multiplex PCR; TCRdb's copy has only in-frame clones and leaves some out. The top ten hold 9.5% to 13% of the sample, which has tens of thousands of clones, approximately 79% seen once. The sequenced sample consisted of PBMCs. Source of these receptors: a woman in her thirties or forties in good health and CMV-seropositive.

The DNA for the CDR3 is TGTGCCAGCAGCTTGGGGGCAGGACGGGGGATGAACACTGAAGCTTTCTTT. Amino acid sequence: CASSLGAGRGMNTEAFF. This chain uses TRBV5-8 with TRBJ1-1; a weak D match, TRBD1 (5 bases). This CDR3 contains 17 residues. CDR1 and CDR2 from the germline V gene are SGHTS and YDEGEE. The V gene lost 0 bases and the J gene lost 0 bases, with 15 bases spanning the gap.

The CDR3 reads CASSYGGEADTQYF. CDR3 nucleotide sequence: TGTGCCAGCAGTTATGGGGGGGAAGCAGATACGCAGTATTTT. The gene calls are TRBV6-4 and TRBJ2-3; 7 bases line up with TRBD2. The ends lost 5 bases at V and 4 bases at J; junction bases unmatched: 6. The CDR3 is 14 residues long. Germline CDR1 MRHNA, CDR2 SNTAGT.

The V gene is TRBV9, the J gene TRBJ2-5; TRBD2 matches 9 bases. Trimming removed 3 bases from V and 5 bases from J; junction bases left unmatched: 5. CDR3 size: 14 residues. Germline assignment: CDR1 SGDLS and CDR2 YYNGEE. The CDR3 loop is CASSEGLAGETQYF. The CDR3, as DNA: TGTGCCAGCAGCGAGGGCCTAGCGGGGGAGACCCAGTACTTC.

The V gene is TRBV5-6, the J gene TRBJ2-3, with unresolved D. Trimming removed 5 bases from V and 2 bases from J, with 12 bases in between. This CDR3 is built from 14 residues. Germline V gene data show CDR1 as SGHDT and CDR2 as YYEEEE. The DNA of the CDR3 is TGTGCCAGCAGTCGGAGACCGATCACAGATACGCAGTATTTT. Encoded protein: CASSRRPITDTQYF.

V is TRBV27 and J is TRBJ2-7; unclear D gene. CDR3 length equals 15 residues. CDR1 is MNHEY, CDR2 SMNVEV, per germline (reference sequence). V shed 5 bases and J shed 0 bases, with 14 bases lying between them. In DNA, the CDR3 is TGTGCCAGCAGTCCCCTGGGTAGCCCCTCCTACGAGCAGTACTTC. It encodes CASSPLGSPSYEQYF.

CDR3 sequence reads: CASSFRDRGPDTQYF. Here the CDR3 DNA reads TGTGCCAGCAGCTTTCGGGACAGGGGGCCAGATACGCAGTATTTT. This rearrangement joins TRBV5-5 to TRBJ2-3; 12 nucleotides agree with TRBD1. Germline trimming cut 2 bases from V and 4 bases from J; bases unmatched to any gene: 2. Germline assignment: CDR1 SGHKS and CDR2 YYEKEE (reference sequence). This CDR3 comprises 15 residues.

The gene calls are TRBV10-3 and TRBJ1-1; no firm D call. Per the germline V gene, CDR1 is ENHRY and CDR2 is SYGVKD. The CDR3 is made up of 12 amino acids. Trimming took 6 bases from V and 4 from J, leaving 9 bases between them. CDR3 coding DNA: TGTGCCATCAGCGTCGGTGGCACTGAAGCTTTCTTT. It specifies CAISVGGTEAFF.

The chain couples TRBV6-1 to TRBJ2-3; 10 nucleotides align to TRBD1. CDR1 and CDR2 from the germline V gene are MNHNS and SASEGT. The V gene end was trimmed by 6 bases and the J gene end by 7 bases; junction bases not matched to a gene: 10. The CDR3 sequence is 15 residues long. CDR3 nucleotide sequence: TGTGCCAGCAGCGTGAGTGGGACAGGGGTATATACGCAGTATTTT. This encodes CASSVSGTGVYTQYF.

The chain joins TRBV6-6 to TRBJ2-5, with TRBD2 matching over 9 bases. The J call may be mistaken, given a closer DNA end match to TRBJ2-7. CDR1 is MNHNY and CDR2 is SVGAGI in the germline V gene (reference sequence). This CDR3 spans 14 amino acids. The CDR3 loop reads CASSRLADSYEQYF. The DNA for the CDR3 is TGTGCCAGCAGCCGACTAGCGGACTCCTACGAGCAGTACTTC.

The V and J genes are TRBV9 and TRBJ1-2; 9 positions agree with TRBD1. Germline CDR1 and CDR2: SGDLS and YYNGEE. The CDR3 totals 13 residues. Trimming at V came to 3 bases and at J to 7 bases, leaving 4 bases not matched to a gene. The CDR3 nucleotides are TGTGCCAGCAGCGACAGGGGGCGCGGTGGCTACACCTTC. It specifies CASSDRGRGGYTF.

V usage is TRBV11-3 and J usage is TRBJ2-7, with D uncertain. Germline CDR1 and CDR2: SGHNT and YENEEA. V lost 4 bases, J lost 4 bases, and 17 bases lay in between. CDR3 size: 15 residues. CDR3 bases: TGTGCCAGCAGCTCCTACTTTGTCACTCCTTACGAGCAGTACTTC. Its translation is CASSSYFVTPYEQYF.

The chain carries TRBV6-6 and TRBJ2-7, with no clear D. Germline CDR1 MNHNY, CDR2 SVGAGI (reference sequence). Trimming took 0 bases from V and 2 from J, leaving 11 bases between them. The CDR3 runs 15 residues. CDR3 amino acids: CASSYSNLGTYEQYF. DNA for the CDR3: TGTGCCAGCAGTTACTCGAACCTGGGCACCTACGAGCAGTACTTC.

CDR3 region: CASSSAGRGVANSPLHF. The CDR3 region has the DNA TGTGCCAGCAGTTCGGCGGGCAGGGGGGTCGCCAATTCACCCCTCCACTTT. The chain carries TRBV7-2 and TRBJ1-6, with TRBD1 matching over 7 bases. Trimming took 6 bases from V and 7 from J; bases not matched to a gene: 15. Germline CDR1 and CDR2: SGHTA and FQGNSA. CDR3 length: 17 amino acids.

V is TRBV5-1 and J is TRBJ2-3; 7 bases agree with TRBD1. Unmatched junction bases numbered 7, after V lost 5 bases and J lost 4 bases. The germline gives CDR1 SGHRS, CDR2 YFSETQ. The CDR3 has 14 amino acids. The CDR3 region is CASSTDRSPDTQYF. CDR3 in DNA: TGCGCCAGCAGTACGGACAGGTCTCCAGATACGCAGTATTTT.

The CDR3 region is CASSQVTAPSTGELFF. The CDR3 nucleotides read TGCGCCAGCAGCCAAGTAACAGCCCCCAGCACCGGGGAGCTGTTTTTT. V is TRBV4-1 and J is TRBJ2-2; unclear D gene. The V end lost 1 base, the J end lost 4 bases, and 13 bases lay between the germline ends. Germline lookup yields CDR1 MGHRA and CDR2 YSYEKL. The CDR3 has 16 amino acids.

This chain links TRBV11-3 with TRBJ2-1, with TRBD2 identical over 14 bases. The J segment lost 5 bases and the V segment lost 5 bases, leaving 8 bases of the junction unmatched. The CDR3 totals 17 residues. CDR1 is SGHNT, CDR2 YENEEA, per germline. The CDR3 region is CASSVRTSGGYHNEQFF. DNA of the CDR3: TGTGCCAGCAGCGTAAGGACTAGCGGGGGGTACCACAATGAGCAGTTCTTC. Filled out from reference TRBV11-3 and TRBJ2-1, the complete variable domain reads EAGVVQSPRYKIIEKKQPVAFWCNPISGHNTLYWYLQNLGQGPELLIRYENEEAVDDSQLPKDRFSAERLKGVDSTLKIQPAELGDSAVYLCASSVRTSGGYHNEQFFGPGTRLTVL.

This chain connects TRBV5-6 to TRBJ2-5, with a tentative D call TRBD1 (7 bases). V lost 4 bases and J lost 5, with 12 bases in between. This CDR3 comprises 13 residues. The V gene's germline CDR1 is SGHDT and CDR2 YYEEEE. The chain's CDR3 is CASSPTGRETQYF. The CDR3, as DNA: TGTGCCAGCAGCCCGACAGGGAGGGAGACCCAGTACTTC.

This chain links TRBV15 with TRBJ2-3, with 7 positions matching TRBD2. Germline CDR1 LNHNV, CDR2 YYDKDF (reference sequence). V shed 5 bases and J 4 bases; nucleotides not matched to a gene: 15. This CDR3 contains 17 residues. The CDR3 region is CATSPLYPGLLADTQYF. The CDR3 DNA reads as TGTGCCACCAGCCCACTTTATCCGGGACTATTGGCAGATACGCAGTATTTT.

The rearrangement links TRBV2 to TRBJ1-2; TRBD1 matches at 8 bases. Trimming at V came to 2 bases and at J to 10 bases, leaving 12 bases not matched to a gene. The germline V gene has CDR1 SNHLY and CDR2 FYNNEI. This CDR3 has 15 residues. CDR3 DNA sequence: TGTGCCAGCAGTGAAAGAAGGGGGGGACAGGCCTACTACACCTTC. Its translation: CASSERRGGQAYYTF.

The sample holds one count of this clone. This chain joins TRBV7-2 and TRBJ2-2, with 8 bases lining up with TRBD2. CDR3 size: 16 residues. Germline loops: CDR1 SGHTA, CDR2 FQGNSA. The junction had 8 bases not matched to a gene; V was cut back by 6 bases and J by 2 bases. The CDR3 sequence is CASRQRGGPNTGELFF. The CDR3 DNA is TGTGCCAGCAGACAACGGGGGGGACCTAACACCGGGGAGCTGTTTTTT.

V usage is TRBV4-2 and J usage is TRBJ2-2, with D maybe TRBD2 (6 bases). CDR1 is LGHNA, CDR2 YNFKEQ, per germline. The V end was cut by 6 bases, the J end by 5 bases, with 19 bases between. This CDR3 has 16 amino acids. The CDR3, as DNA: TGTGCCAGCAGTCCCCGGGACTCACTCACAACCGGGGAGCTGTTTTTT. It is translated as CASSPRDSLTTGELFF.

The chain combines TRBV2 with TRBJ1-2, with a tentative D call TRBD1 (6 bases). Per germline, CDR1 SNHLY and CDR2 FYNNEI. CDR3 length: 14 residues. Trimming stripped 3 bases from V and 3 bases from J, with 11 bases between. The CDR3 sequence is CASSEQGRDYGYTF. CDR3 DNA: TGTGCCAGCAGTGAGCAGGGGCGGGACTATGGCTACACCTTC.

This rearrangement joins TRBV6-6 to TRBJ2-5, with 8 bases fitting TRBD1. Per the germline V gene, CDR1 is MNHNY and CDR2 is SVGAGI (reference sequence). V lost 2 bases and J lost 7; bases outside the gene matches: 9. The CDR3 is 15 residues long. The CDR3 nucleotides read TGTGCCAGCAGTTACGGGGGCAGGGGGCTTGGGACCCAGTACTTC. Translation: CASSYGGRGLGTQYF.